This T cell receptor (beta chain) came from a study of regulatory T cells in long-lasting Graves disease. The CDR3 covers 15 residues. V lost 6 bases to trimming and J lost 5 bases; unmatched junction nucleotides: 11. Per germline, CDR1 LNHDA and CDR2 SQIVND (reference sequence). Library construction for TCR beta used iRepertoire HTBI primers and Arm-PCR of CDR3 regions. TCRdb used MiXCR to reprocess the multiplex PCR reads, holding one entry per CDR3 protein. Of around 250,000 distinct CDR3 sequences detected, over 20% appear once; the ten largest clones hold about 14%. This clonotype was found many times. The time point denotes: newly diagnosed GD, antithyroid drugs for less than 3 months. The TCR library used RNA extracted from PBMCs. The guidelines of the American Thyroid Association were the basis for diagnosing Graves' disease.

The sample consisted of peripheral blood mononuclear cells (PBMCs), taken at new diagnosis, from a patient treated with antithyroid drugs. The clonotype was recovered from a female donor with Graves disease. V gene TRBV19 combines with J gene TRBJ2-7, with 9 nucleotides matching TRBD2. CDR3 bases: TGTGCCAGTAGGCGCCGACCGGGACTAGCTCACGAGCAGTACTTC. Protein: CASRRRPGLAHEQYF.